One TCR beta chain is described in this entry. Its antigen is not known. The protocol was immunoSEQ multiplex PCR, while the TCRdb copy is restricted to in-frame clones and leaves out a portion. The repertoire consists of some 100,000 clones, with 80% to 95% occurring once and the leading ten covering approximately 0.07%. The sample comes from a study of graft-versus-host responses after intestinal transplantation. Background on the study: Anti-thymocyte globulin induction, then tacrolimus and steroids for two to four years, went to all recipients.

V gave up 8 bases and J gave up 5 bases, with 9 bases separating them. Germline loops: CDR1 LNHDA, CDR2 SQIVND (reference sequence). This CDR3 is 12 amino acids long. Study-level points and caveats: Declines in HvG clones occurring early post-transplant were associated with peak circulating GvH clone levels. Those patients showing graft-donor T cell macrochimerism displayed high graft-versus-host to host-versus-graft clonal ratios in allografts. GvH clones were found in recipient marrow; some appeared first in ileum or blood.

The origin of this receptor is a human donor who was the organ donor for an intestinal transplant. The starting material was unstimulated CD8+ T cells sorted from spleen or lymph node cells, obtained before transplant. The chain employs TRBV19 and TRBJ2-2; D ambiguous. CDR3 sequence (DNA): TGTGCCAGTCAACAAGTTACCGGGGAGCTGTTTTTT. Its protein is CASQQVTGELFF. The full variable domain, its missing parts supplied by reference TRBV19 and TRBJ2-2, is DGGITQSPKYLFRKEGQNVTLSCEQNLNHDAMYWYRQDPGQGLRLIYYSQIVNDFQKGDIAEGYSVSREKKESFPLTVTSAQKNPTAFYLCASQQVTGELFFGEGSRLTVL.